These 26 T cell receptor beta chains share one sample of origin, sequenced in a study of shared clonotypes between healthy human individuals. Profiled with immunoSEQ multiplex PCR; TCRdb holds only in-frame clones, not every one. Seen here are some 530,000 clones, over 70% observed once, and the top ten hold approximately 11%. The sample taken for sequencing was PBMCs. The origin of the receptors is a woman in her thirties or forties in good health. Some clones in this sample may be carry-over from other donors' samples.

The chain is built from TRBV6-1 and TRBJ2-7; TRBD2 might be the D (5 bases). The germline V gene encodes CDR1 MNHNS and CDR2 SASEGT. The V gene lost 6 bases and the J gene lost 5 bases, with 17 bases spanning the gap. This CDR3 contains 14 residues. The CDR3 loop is CASSSSGSGNEQYF. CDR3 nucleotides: TGTGCCAGCAGCTCTTCGGGGTCTGGAAACGAGCAGTACTTC.

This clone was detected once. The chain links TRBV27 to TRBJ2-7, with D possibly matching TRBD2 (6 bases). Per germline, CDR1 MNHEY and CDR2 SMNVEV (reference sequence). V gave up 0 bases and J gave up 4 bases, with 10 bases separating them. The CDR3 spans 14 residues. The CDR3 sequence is CASSLSGGTYEQYF. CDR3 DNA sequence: TGTGCCAGCAGTTTATCTGGGGGGACGTACGAGCAGTACTTC.

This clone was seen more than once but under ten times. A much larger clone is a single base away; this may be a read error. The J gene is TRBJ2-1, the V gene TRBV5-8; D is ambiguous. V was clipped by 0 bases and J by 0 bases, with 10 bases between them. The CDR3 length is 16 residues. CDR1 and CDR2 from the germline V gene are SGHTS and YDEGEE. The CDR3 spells CASSLEATCSYNEQFF. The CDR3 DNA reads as TGTGCCAGCAGCTTGGAGGCGACGTGCTCCTACAATGAGCAGTTCTTC.

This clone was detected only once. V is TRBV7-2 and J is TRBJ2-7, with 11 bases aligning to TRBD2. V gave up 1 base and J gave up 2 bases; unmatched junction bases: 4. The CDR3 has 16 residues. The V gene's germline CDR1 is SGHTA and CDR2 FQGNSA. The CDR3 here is CASSLGLAGLAYEQYF. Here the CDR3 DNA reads TGTGCCAGCAGCTTAGGACTAGCGGGACTAGCCTACGAGCAGTACTTC.

The chain's CDR3 is CASGRTGRYEQYF. CDR3 coding DNA: TGTGCCAGCGGAAGGACAGGGCGGTACGAGCAGTACTTC. The chain joins TRBV7-2 to TRBJ2-7; 8 bases are shared with TRBD1. Trimming at V came to 8 bases and at J to 4 bases, leaving 7 bases not matched to a gene. CDR3 length: 13 amino acids. Germline values: CDR1 SGHTA, CDR2 FQGNSA.

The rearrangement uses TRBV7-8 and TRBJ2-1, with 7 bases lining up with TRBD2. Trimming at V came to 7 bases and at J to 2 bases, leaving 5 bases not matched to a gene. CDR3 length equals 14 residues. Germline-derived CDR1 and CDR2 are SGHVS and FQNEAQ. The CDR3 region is CASTTGTTYNEQFF. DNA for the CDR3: TGTGCCAGCACGACCGGGACTACCTACAATGAGCAGTTCTTC.

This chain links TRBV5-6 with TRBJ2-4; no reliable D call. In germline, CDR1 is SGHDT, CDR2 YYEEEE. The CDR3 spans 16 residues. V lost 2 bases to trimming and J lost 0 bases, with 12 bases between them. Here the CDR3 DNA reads TGTGCCAGCAGCTTCCGTCCCAGCCTAGCCAAAAACATTCAGTACTTC. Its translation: CASSFRPSLAKNIQYF.

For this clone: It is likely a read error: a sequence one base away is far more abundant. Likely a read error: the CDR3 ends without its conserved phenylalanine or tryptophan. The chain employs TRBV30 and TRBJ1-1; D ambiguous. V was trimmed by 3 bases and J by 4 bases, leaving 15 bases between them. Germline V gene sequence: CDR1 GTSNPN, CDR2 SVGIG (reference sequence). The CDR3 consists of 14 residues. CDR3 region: CAWRDSPAGTEAFL. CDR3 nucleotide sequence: TGTGCCTGGAGGGACTCGCCGGCGGGCACTGAAGCTTTCCTT.

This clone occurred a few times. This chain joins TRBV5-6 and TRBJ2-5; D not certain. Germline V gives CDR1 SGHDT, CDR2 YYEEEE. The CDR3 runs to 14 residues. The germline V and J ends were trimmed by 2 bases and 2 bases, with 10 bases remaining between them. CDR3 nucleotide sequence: TGTGCCAGCAGCTTACAGATTGTTCAAGAGACCCAGTACTTC. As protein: CASSLQIVQETQYF.

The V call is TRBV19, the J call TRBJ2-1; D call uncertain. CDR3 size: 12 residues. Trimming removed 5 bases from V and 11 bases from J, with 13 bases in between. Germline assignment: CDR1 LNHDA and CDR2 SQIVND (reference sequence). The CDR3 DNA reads TGTGCCAGTAGTGTCTCAGAGATACAGCAGTTCTTC. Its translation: CASSVSEIQQFF. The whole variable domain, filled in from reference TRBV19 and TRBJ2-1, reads DGGITQSPKYLFRKEGQNVTLSCEQNLNHDAMYWYRQDPGQGLRLIYYSQIVNDFQKGDIAEGYSVSREKKESFPLTVTSAQKNPTAFYLCASSVSEIQQFFGPGTRLTVL.

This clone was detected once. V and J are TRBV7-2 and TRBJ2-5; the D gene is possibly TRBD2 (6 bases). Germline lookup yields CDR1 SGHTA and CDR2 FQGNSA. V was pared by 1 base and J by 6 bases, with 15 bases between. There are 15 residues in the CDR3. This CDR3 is CASSLDADYLQTQYF. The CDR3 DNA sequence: TGTGCCAGCAGCTTAGACGCGGACTATCTGCAGACCCAGTACTTC. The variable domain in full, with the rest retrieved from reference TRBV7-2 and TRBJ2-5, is GAGVSQSPSNKVTEKGKDVELRCDPISGHTALYWYRQSLGQGLEFLIYFQGNSAPDKSGLPSDRFSAERTGGSVSTLTIQRTQQEDSAVYLCASSLDADYLQTQYFGPGTRLLVL.

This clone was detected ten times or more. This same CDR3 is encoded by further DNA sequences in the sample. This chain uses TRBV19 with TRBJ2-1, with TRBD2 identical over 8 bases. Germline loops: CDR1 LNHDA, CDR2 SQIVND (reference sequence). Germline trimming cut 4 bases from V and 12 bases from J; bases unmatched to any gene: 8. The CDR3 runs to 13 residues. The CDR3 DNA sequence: TGTGCCAGTAGTACCGTGGGACTAGGAGGGCAGTTCTTC. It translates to CASSTVGLGGQFF.

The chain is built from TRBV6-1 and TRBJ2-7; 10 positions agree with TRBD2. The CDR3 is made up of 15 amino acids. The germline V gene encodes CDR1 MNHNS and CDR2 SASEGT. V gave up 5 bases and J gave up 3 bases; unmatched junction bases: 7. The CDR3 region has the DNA TGTGCCAGCAGTACCCGAGCGGGAGGGTTCTACGAGCAGTACTTC. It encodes CASSTRAGGFYEQYF.

CDR3 amino acids: CASRGSQFPPLNTEAFF. The CDR3 nucleotides read TGCGCCAGCAGGGGGTCCCAGTTCCCTCCTTTGAACACTGAAGCTTTCTTT. The chain links TRBV5-1 to TRBJ1-1; D is uncertain. V was trimmed by 5 bases and J by 0 bases, leaving 20 bases between them. Germline V gives CDR1 SGHRS, CDR2 YFSETQ. The CDR3 runs to 17 residues.

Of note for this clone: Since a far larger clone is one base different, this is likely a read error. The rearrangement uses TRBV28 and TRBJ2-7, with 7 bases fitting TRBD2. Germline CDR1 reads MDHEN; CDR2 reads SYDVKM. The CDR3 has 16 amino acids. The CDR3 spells CASSLSAGGSRGEQCF. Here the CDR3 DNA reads TGTGCCAGCAGTTTGTCAGCGGGCGGGAGCCGGGGAGAGCAGTGCTTC.

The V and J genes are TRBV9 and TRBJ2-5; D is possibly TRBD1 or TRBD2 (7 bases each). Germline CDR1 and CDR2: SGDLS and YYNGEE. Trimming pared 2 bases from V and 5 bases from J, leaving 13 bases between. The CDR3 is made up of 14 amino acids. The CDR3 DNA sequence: TGTGCCAGCAGCGTCCGACAGGGAGGGGAGACCCAGTACTTC. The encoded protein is CASSVRQGGETQYF.

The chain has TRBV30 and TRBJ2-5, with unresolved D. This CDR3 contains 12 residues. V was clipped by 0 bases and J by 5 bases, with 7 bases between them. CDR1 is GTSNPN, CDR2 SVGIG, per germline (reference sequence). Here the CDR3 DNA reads TGTGCCTGGAGTGTTGGGGTGGAGACCCAGTACTTC. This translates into CAWSVGVETQYF.

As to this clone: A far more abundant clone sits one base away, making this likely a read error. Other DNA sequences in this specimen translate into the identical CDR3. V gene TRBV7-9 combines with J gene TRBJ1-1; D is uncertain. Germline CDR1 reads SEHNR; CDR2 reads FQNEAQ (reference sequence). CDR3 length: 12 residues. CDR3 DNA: TGTGCCAGCAGCAAAACAAGCACTGAAGCCTTCTTT. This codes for CASSKTSTEAFF.

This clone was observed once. CDR3 residues: CSVVSRNSYNEQFF. The CDR3 DNA sequence: TGCAGCGTTGTTAGCAGGAACTCCTACAATGAGCAGTTCTTC. The chain has TRBV29-1 and TRBJ2-1; D is ambiguous. Germline CDR1 and CDR2: SQVTM and ANQGSEA. Trimming left V 4 bases short and J 0 bases short, with 10 bases between. The CDR3 contains 14 residues.

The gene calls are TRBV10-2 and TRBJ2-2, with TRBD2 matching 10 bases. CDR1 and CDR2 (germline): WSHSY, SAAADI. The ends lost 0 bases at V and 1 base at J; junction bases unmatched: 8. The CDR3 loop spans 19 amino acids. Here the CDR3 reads CASSESKREGRGNTGELFF. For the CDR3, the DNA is TGCGCCAGCAGTGAGTCAAAGCGGGAGGGCCGCGGGAACACCGGGGAGCTGTTTTTT.

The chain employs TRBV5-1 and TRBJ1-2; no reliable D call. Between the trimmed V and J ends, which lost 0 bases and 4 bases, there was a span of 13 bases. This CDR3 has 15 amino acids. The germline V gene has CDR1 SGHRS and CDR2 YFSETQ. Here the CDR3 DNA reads TGCGCCAGCAGCTTGGAGCCCCGGGTCGGCTATGGCTACACCTTC. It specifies CASSLEPRVGYGYTF. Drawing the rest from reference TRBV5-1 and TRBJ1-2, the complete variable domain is KAGVTQTPRYLIKTRGQQVTLSCSPISGHRSVSWYQQTPGQGLQFLFEYFSETQRNKGNFPGRFSGRQFSNSRSEMNVSTLELGDSALYLCASSLEPRVGYGYTFGSGTRLTVV.

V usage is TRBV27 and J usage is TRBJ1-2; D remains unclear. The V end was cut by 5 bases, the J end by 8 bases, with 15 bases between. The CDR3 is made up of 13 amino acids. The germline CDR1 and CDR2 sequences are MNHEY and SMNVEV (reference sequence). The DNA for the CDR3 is TGTGCCAGCAGTACCAGAGGATTAAGCGGCTACACCTTC. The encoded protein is CASSTRGLSGYTF.

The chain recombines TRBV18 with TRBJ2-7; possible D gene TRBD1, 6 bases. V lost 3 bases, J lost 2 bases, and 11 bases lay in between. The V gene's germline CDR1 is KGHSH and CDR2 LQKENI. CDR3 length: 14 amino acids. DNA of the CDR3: TGTGCCAGCTCACCCAGGGGCAGCACCTACGAGCAGTACTTC. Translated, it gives CASSPRGSTYEQYF.

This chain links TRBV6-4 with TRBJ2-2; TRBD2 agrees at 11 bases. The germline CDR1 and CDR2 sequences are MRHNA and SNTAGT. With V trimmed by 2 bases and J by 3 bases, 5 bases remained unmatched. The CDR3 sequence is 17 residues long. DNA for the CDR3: TGTGCCAGCAGTGACACCGGGACTAGCGGTGACACCGGGGAGCTGTTTTTT. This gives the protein CASSDTGTSGDTGELFF.

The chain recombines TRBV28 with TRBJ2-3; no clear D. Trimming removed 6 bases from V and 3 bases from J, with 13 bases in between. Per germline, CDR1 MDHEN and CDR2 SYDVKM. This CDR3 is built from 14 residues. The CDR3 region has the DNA TGTGCCAGCAGGAAGAGCCTTGGGACAGATACGCAGTATTTT. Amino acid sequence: CASRKSLGTDTQYF.

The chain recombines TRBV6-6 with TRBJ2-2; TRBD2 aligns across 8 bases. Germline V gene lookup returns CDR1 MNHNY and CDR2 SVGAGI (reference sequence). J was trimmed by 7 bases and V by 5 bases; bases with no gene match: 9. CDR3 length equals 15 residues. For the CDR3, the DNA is TGTGCCAGCAGTACCGGGACTAGTTTGGGCGGGGAGCTGTTTTTT. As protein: CASSTGTSLGGELFF.